What follows are 5 T cell receptor beta chains derived from one specimen sequenced in a study of patients and donors after allogeneic stem cell transplantation. A single record per CDR3 protein comes from TCRdb applying MiXCR to the RT-PCR reads. The sample has over 350,000 distinct CDR3 sequences, 16% seen once. Specimen: blood, either unsorted or a sorted T cell fraction (not recorded which). The source is a human donor who was either an allogeneic HSCT recipient or a stem cell or donor lymphocyte infusion donor (not recorded which). It is not recorded whose cells these are; they may come from a transplant donor.

The chain combines TRBV30 with TRBJ1-3; D might be TRBD1 (5 bases). The length of the CDR3 is 17 residues. Germline CDR1 GTSNPN, CDR2 SVGIG (reference sequence). V shed 1 base and J shed 0 bases, with 16 bases lying between them. This CDR3 is CAWSADWGSLSGNTIYF. CDR3 nucleotide sequence: TGTGCCTGGAGTGCCGACTGGGGGTCCCTCTCTGGAAACACCATATATTTT.

The gene calls are TRBV7-9 and TRBJ2-7; D perhaps matches TRBD2 (6 bases). The V gene's germline CDR1 is SEHNR and CDR2 FQNEAQ (reference sequence). The CDR3 loop spans 14 amino acids. The germline V and J ends were trimmed by 5 bases and 4 bases, with 15 bases remaining between them. The CDR3 is CASSGGTGWYEQYF. The CDR3 DNA follows: TGTGCCAGCAGCGGGGGGACGGGTTGGTACGAGCAGTACTTC.

A few counts support this clonotype. The chain joins TRBV18 to TRBJ2-3; D may be TRBD1 (5 bases). CDR1 is KGHSH, CDR2 LQKENI, per germline. Trimming took off 1 base at V and 0 bases at J, with 8 bases between the two ends. The CDR3 sequence is 15 residues long. CDR3 sequence reads: CASSPLPGSTDTQYF. CDR3 coding DNA: TGTGCCAGCTCACCACTACCAGGGAGCACAGATACGCAGTATTTT.

The table lists this clonotype with a few counts. The chain couples TRBV10-3 to TRBJ2-1, with D possibly being TRBD1 or TRBD2 (5 bases each). The V gene's germline CDR1 is ENHRY and CDR2 SYGVKD. There are 12 residues in the CDR3. Trimming took 9 bases from V and 2 from J, leaving 8 bases between them. The DNA for the CDR3 is TGTGCCATTGGGACCACCTACAATGAGCAGTTCTTC. The encoded protein is CAIGTTYNEQFF.

This clonotype has a handful of counts. CDR3 sequence: CASSFRGRNEQFF. For the CDR3, the DNA is TGTGCCAGCAGTTTCAGGGGGCGGAATGAGCAGTTCTTC. J is TRBJ2-1 and V is TRBV6-2 or TRBV6-3; 8 bases fit TRBD1. The CDR3 length is 13 residues. Trimming at V came to 4 bases and at J to 7 bases, leaving 3 bases not matched to a gene. CDR1 is MNHEY and CDR2 is SVGEGT in the germline V gene.